This TCR beta chain was captured in a study of T cell responses to AZD1222 COVID-19 vaccine. Study-level findings and limits: CD4 TCRs associated with vaccination spanned spike, dominating at 160-218 and 743-854. The donor cohort was predominantly white British with a female majority, and clonal diversity may have been underestimated. The study reported that nearly half of spike-specific TCRs target unmutated variant regions.

Details on this clone: No antigen is known for it.

Trimming stripped 1 base from V and 6 bases from J, with 11 bases between. The CDR3 length is 14 residues. Germline CDR1 SGHAT, CDR2 FQNNGV. TCRdb keeps only in-frame clones here, not all; method: immunoSEQ multiplex PCR. The repertoire holds around 100,000 clones, with around 90% as singletons. Sequenced material: peripheral blood, taken on day 0 of AZD1222 vaccination. V gene TRBV11-2 combines with J gene TRBJ2-3, with D unclear. This TCR was recovered from an adult in good health. This CDR3 reads CASSLALWADTQYF. Here the CDR3 DNA reads TGTGCCAGCAGCTTAGCGCTTTGGGCGGATACGCAGTATTTT.